This T cell receptor beta chain was retrieved from a study of blood T cell repertoires in COVID-19 (dated by TCRdb to about 2020). With respect to the entire study: Collaborator samples came from the United States, Italy and Spain and covered acute and convalescent phases of COVID-19. The prospective study material was composed of cDNA or gDNA derived from T cells, B-cell-depleted T cells, or PBMCs. Subjects who had been exposed to COVID-19, were actively infected with it, or had recovered from it provided the deeply sampled blood TCRbeta repertoires that made up the dataset. The repertoires were made available in a free public database intended to serve as a resource for research on the immune response to SARS-CoV-2. Samples came from the ongoing ImmuneRACE study (first 160 participants) plus 1,254 subjects from 6 global collaborators. Sample metadata almost always included a de-identified subject ID, COVID-19 status, age in years and sex. Where available, HLA class I and class II types were obtained from metadata supplied by the sample provider rather than from assay-based typing. Here is what the overall study found, with its caveats: How much clinical and demographic metadata was included differed by source and by participant, and the metadata was provided uncurated.

A note on this clone: The antigen it recognizes is unknown. Per-base quality was not reported, and no clone a single base away is much larger than it.

The immunoSEQ Assay, a bias-controlled multiplex PCR, was used to amplify TCRbeta CDR3 regions from genomic DNA. Under the source paper's analysis protocol: Nucleated cell counts per sample were estimated from amplification of reference gene primers within the assay. To quantify the absolute abundance of each unique TCRbeta CDR3 rearrangement, sequence reads were collapsed and filtered. For each sample, productive Simpson clonality was calculated as the square root of Simpson's diversity index over productive rearrangements. Not all clones reach the TCRdb copy of this immuneACCESS table, which keeps in-frame sequences only. Checked studies attribute under half of the gap to unresolved V genes and leave the rest unexplained. D and trimming come from the DNA, and the V and J calls and clone size come from that table. This sample lists a few hundred thousand clones; around 80% were detected once. Of the sample, over 4% falls within the top ten clones.

In the prospective study, participants were roughly 18 to 100 years old, resided in about two dozen geographic areas of the United States, and were enrolled through a virtual design. In the prospective study, cohorts were assigned on the basis of participant-reported clinical history obtained from a screening survey and a study questionnaire. Exposed participants had been in contact, within 2 weeks of entering the study, with a person who had a PCR-confirmed or clinician-diagnosed case of COVID-19. Each participant in the prospective study had whole blood, serum and a nasopharyngeal or oropharyngeal swab collected by mobile phlebotomists. Additional blood draws and questionnaires over an approximately 2-month period could optionally be provided by prospective study participants. Blood samples from the prospective study were shipped frozen or at room temperature prior to DNA extraction. The sequencing sample was made of PBMCs or T cells enriched from blood (not recorded which). The TCR was taken from a man between 35 and 55 years old who had been exposed to COVID-19.

This receptor has the CDR3 CSASLSGGGYNEQFF. Here is the DNA: TGCAGTGCTAGTTTATCAGGGGGCGGCTACAATGAGCAGTTCTTC. The rearranged segments are TRBV20-1 and TRBJ2-1; 8 nucleotides in the junction match TRBD1. The junction shows trimming of 3 bases on V and 3 bases on J, and the gene matches do not reach 7 bases of it. Measured from the cysteine to the phenylalanine, the CDR3 is 15 residues long. The DNA shown is the 45-base CDR3, in frame from base 1. CDR1 is given as DFQATT and CDR2 as SNEGSKA, both from the germline V gene (reference sequence).